Judged by abundance, the clone carrying this TCR beta chain is medium-sized. Germline V lookup: CDR1 GTSNPN, CDR2 SVGIG (reference sequence). Trimming shortened V by 0 bases and J by 7 bases, and 16 bases separated the two germline ends. The CDR3 totals 15 residues. Multiplex PCR relied on 32 V and 13 J primers to amplify TCR beta CDR3. TCRdb re-called the multiplex PCR reads with MiXCR, one entry per CDR3 protein. The repertoire holds fewer than 7,000 distinct CDR3 sequences, with 22% as singletons. These data are taken from a study of immune heterogeneity within non-small cell lung tumors. Template material for each sample was 550 to 750 ng of bulk tumor genomic DNA. Doctors removed several biopsies from each primary tumor during surgery, keeping them far apart. Patients underwent curative surgery for untreated, newly diagnosed non-small cell lung cancer.

The sequence came from a female donor with non-small cell lung cancer. Material: lung tumor tissue. This chain uses TRBV30 with TRBJ2-1; the D call may be TRBD1 or TRBD2 (6 bases each). The CDR3 nucleotides read TGTGCCTGGAGTGTACAGGGAGGTAGTTTGAATGAGCAGTTCTTC. It translates to CAWSVQGGSLNEQFF.